A single TCR beta chain is shown here with its context. The antigen is not known. Germline lookup yields CDR1 SGHKS and CDR2 YYEKEE (reference sequence). The trim removed 0 bases at V and 7 bases at J, leaving 4 bases unmatched. CDR3 length equals 15 residues. This sample was included in a study of cytotoxic CD8 clonotypes in ibrutinib-treated CLL. Study at large: Patient counts were around 10 relapsed/refractory, roughly 15 treatment-naive and fewer than 18 IGHV unmutated.

Regarding the study as a whole: Baseline values of clonality outstripped age-matched healthy donors and followed circulating CD8+ T-cell counts.

TCRdb's copy holds only in-frame clones and misses some; the assay was immunoSEQ multiplex PCR. Seen here are 100,000 to 150,000 clones, over 75% observed once, and the top ten hold over 2%. This TCR derives from a human donor with chronic lymphocytic leukemia. The rearrangement uses TRBV5-5 and TRBJ1-6; the match to TRBD1 covers 7 bases. The material was PBMCs, obtained after 24 months of ibrutinib treatment. The CDR3 bases are TGTGCCAGCAGCTTGGAAGGGGGCAGGAATTCACCCCTCCACTTT. Translation gives CASSLEGGRNSPLHF.